Here is one T cell receptor (beta chain) with its context. The CDR3 has 13 residues. The V segment lost 5 bases and the J segment 1 base; nucleotides outside the gene matches: 2. Per germline, CDR1 SGHDT and CDR2 YYEEEE. The data belong to a study of blood T cell repertoires in COVID-19. Study in general: Samples taken during acute and convalescent COVID-19 were collected in the United States, Italy and Spain. Nucleic acid was either cDNA or gDNA, and it came from T cells, B-cell-depleted T cells, or PBMCs.

Original analysis: Using reference gene primer amplification, nucleated cell counts were estimated. Sequenced by immunoSEQ multiplex PCR; TCRdb stores in-frame clones only, minus some. That table gives V, J and clone size, and the DNA gave D and trimming. In the table there are under 150,000 clones, around 86% of which are singletons. The chain recombines TRBV5-6 with TRBJ2-7; 8 positions match TRBD2. The TCR originated in a man aged 40-49 years with active or convalescent COVID-19. Input material: peripheral blood. CDR3 loop: CASRLAVSYEQYF. In nucleotides, the CDR3 is TGTGCCAGCAGACTAGCGGTTTCCTACGAGCAGTACTTC.